The source of this T cell receptor (beta chain) is a study of OX40 agonist ivuxolimab in advanced cancers. The CDR3 runs to 15 residues. V was pared by 5 bases and J by 5 bases, with 16 bases between. Germline CDR1 is SNHLY and CDR2 is FYNNEI. The repertoire was sequenced with immunoSEQ multiplex PCR; TCRdb's copy has only in-frame clones and lacks some. The sample holds more than 40,000 clones; 80% to 90% are singletons and the top ten take roughly 3.2%. The study sampled blood at baseline, cycle 4 day 1, and cycle 7 day 1. J is TRBJ1-5 and V is TRBV2; D gene unclear. The sample in question was CD4+ or CD8+ T cells sorted from blood, obtained in a trial of the OX40 agonist ivuxolimab. The TCR originated in an adult with an advanced solid tumor such as melanoma, head and neck, liver or kidney cancer. CDR3 sequence (DNA): TGTGCCAGCAGTTATGACATAGGGAGGGATCAGCCCCAGCATTTT. It translates to CASSYDIGRDQPQHF.